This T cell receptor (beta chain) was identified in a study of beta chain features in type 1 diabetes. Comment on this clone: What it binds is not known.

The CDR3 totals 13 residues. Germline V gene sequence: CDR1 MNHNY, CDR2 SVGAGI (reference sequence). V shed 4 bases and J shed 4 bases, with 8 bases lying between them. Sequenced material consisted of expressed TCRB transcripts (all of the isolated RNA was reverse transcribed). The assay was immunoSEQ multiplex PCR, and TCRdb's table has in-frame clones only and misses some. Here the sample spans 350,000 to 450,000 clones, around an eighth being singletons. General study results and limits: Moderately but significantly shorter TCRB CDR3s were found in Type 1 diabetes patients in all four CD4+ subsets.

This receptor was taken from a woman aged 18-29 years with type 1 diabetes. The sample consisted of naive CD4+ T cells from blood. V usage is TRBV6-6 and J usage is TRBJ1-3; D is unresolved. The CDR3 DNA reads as TGTGCCAGCAGTTCTGCCGGGGGAAACACCATATATTTT. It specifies CASSSAGGNTIYF.